This is a list of T cell receptor beta chains from one sample in a study of human T cells and chemical hapten exposure. TCRdb re-analysed the RACE reads in MiXCR, keeping a single row per CDR3 protein. The sample carries about 140,000 distinct CDR3 sequences, about 10% recorded once. The sequenced sample was whole blood, obtained in connection with sensitization to the hapten diphenylcyclopropenone (DPC). These TCRs come from a woman aged 45-65 years with alopecia areata. Some clones in this sample may be carry-over from other donors' samples. Each CDR3 is given with its conserved first and last residue. D genes are given only for firm matches. Some rows have no size entry. The others give once, few or many, or a class for an expanded clone.

J: TRBJ2-7
size: many
V: TRBV7-6
D: NA
DNA: TGTGCCAGCAGCTCAGGACCAAACTACGAGCAGTACTTC
CDR3: CASSSGPNYEQYF

J: TRBJ2-1
size: NA
V: TRBV4-1
D: NA
DNA: TGCGCCAGCAGCCAAGATGGATTCTCCTACAATGAGCAGTTCTTC
CDR3: CASSQDGFSYNEQFF

J: TRBJ2-5
size: NA
V: TRBV5-1
D: TRBD2
DNA: TGCGCCAGCAGCCGATCCGGGACTAGCGAAGAGACCCAGTACTTC
CDR3: CASSRSGTSEETQYF

J: TRBJ2-7
size: few
V: TRBV3-1
D: NA
DNA: TGTGCCAGCAGCCAAGGAAGGCTATCCTACGAGCAGTACTTC
CDR3: CASSQGRLSYEQYF

J: TRBJ2-7
size: NA
V: TRBV29-1
D: TRBD1
DNA: TGCAGCGTGAGGGGGACAGCGTACGAGCAGTACTTC
CDR3: CSVRGTAYEQYF

J: TRBJ1-1
size: once
V: TRBV20-1
D: NA
DNA: TGCAGTGCAACCCTCGGAGGGCCGAACACTGAAGCTTTCTTT
CDR3: CSATLGGPNTEAFF

J: TRBJ2-7
size: many
V: TRBV7-9
D: TRBD1
DNA: TGTGCCAGCAGCTCTCAAGGGGGCACGGGCGAGCAGTACTTC
CDR3: CASSSQGGTGEQYF

J: TRBJ1-2
size: NA
V: TRBV29-1
D: NA
DNA: TGCAGCGTTCAAGTTAAGGATGGCTACACCTTC
CDR3: CSVQVKDGYTF

J: TRBJ2-7
size: few
V: TRBV6-5
D: NA
DNA: TGTGCCAGCAGTCTATACGCCGGCCAGGGTGTCCCCTACGAGCAGTACTTC
CDR3: CASSLYAGQGVPYEQYF

J: TRBJ2-7
size: NA
V: TRBV6-1
D: NA
DNA: TGTGCCAGCGAAATAGCGGCCGGACGGTACGAGCAGTACTTC
CDR3: CASEIAAGRYEQYF

J: TRBJ2-5
size: many
V: TRBV6-2/TRBV6-3
D: TRBD2
DNA: TGTGCCAGCAGTTACTCCAGCGGGAGGGCCCAGTACTTC
CDR3: CASSYSSGRAQYF

J: TRBJ2-3
size: many
V: TRBV24-1
D: TRBD1
DNA: TGTGCCACCAGTGAAGGTGGACAGGGGAAAGATACGCAGTATTTT
CDR3: CATSEGGQGKDTQYF

J: TRBJ2-1
size: NA
V: TRBV24-1
D: NA
DNA: TGTGCCACCAGTCGCTCCTACAATGAGCAGTTCTTC
CDR3: CATSRSYNEQFF

J: TRBJ2-3
size: NA
V: TRBV6-4
D: NA
DNA: TGTGCCAGCAGTGACTCGGGTGCCGGGGGACAGACGCGGTTGTATTTT
CDR3: CASSDSGAGGQTRLYF

J: TRBJ1-1
size: few
V: TRBV7-9
D: NA
DNA: TGTGCCAGCAGCCGGGACCAGGTCACTGAAGCTTTCTTT
CDR3: CASSRDQVTEAFF

J: TRBJ1-2
size: few
V: TRBV28
D: NA
DNA: TGTGCCAGCAGTTTAATGGTTAGCTATGGCTACACCTTC
CDR3: CASSLMVSYGYTF

J: TRBJ1-3
size: few
V: TRBV7-2
D: NA
DNA: TGTGCCAGCAGCTTAGGGATCACTGGAAACACCATATATTTT
CDR3: CASSLGITGNTIYF

J: TRBJ1-5
size: NA
V: TRBV18
D: NA
DNA: TGTGCCAGCTCACCAGCTGCGAATCAGCCCCAGCATTTT
CDR3: CASSPAANQPQHF

J: TRBJ2-3
size: few
V: TRBV7-3
D: NA
DNA: TGTGCCAGCAGCTTAGGAGTTGGAGATACGCAGTATTTT
CDR3: CASSLGVGDTQYF

J: TRBJ2-3
size: NA
V: TRBV27
D: TRBD2
DNA: TGTGCCAGCAGTTGGACTAGCGGGGGTACGCAGTATTTT
CDR3: CASSWTSGGTQYF

J: TRBJ2-7
size: few
V: TRBV4-1
D: NA
DNA: TGCGCCAGCAGCCTGGGGCCTCCGGGACGGGGTAGCTCCTACGAGCAGTACTTC
CDR3: CASSLGPPGRGSSYEQYF

J: TRBJ2-5
size: few
V: TRBV18
D: NA
DNA: TGTGCCAGCTCACCAAACTCGGGAGGACAGGAGACCCAGTACTTC
CDR3: CASSPNSGGQETQYF

J: TRBJ2-1
size: NA
V: TRBV5-5
D: NA
DNA: TGTGCCAGCAGCCTCCCCCCCCCGAAAAATGAGCAGTTCTTC
CDR3: CASSLPPPKNEQFF

J: TRBJ1-6
size: NA
V: TRBV7-3
D: TRBD1
DNA: TGTGCCAGCAGCTTGGACAGGGGGAGTTCACCCCTCCACTTT
CDR3: CASSLDRGSSPLHF

J: TRBJ2-6
size: few
V: TRBV6-5
D: NA
DNA: TGTGCCAGCAGTTACCTTACGCGGGGCAGCGGGGCCAACGTCCTGACTTTC
CDR3: CASSYLTRGSGANVLTF

J: TRBJ1-2
size: NA
V: TRBV9
D: NA
DNA: TGTGCCAGCAGCATGACAGCTAACTATGGCTACACCTTC
CDR3: CASSMTANYGYTF

J: TRBJ1-2
size: few
V: TRBV18
D: NA
DNA: TGTGCCAGCTCACCAAAAGTAACAAGCGTGGGCTACACCTTC
CDR3: CASSPKVTSVGYTF

J: TRBJ1-1
size: many
V: TRBV6-1
D: TRBD1
DNA: TGTGCCAGCAGTCCGACAGGGGGATCTATGGGAGCTTTCTTT
CDR3: CASSPTGGSMGAFF

J: TRBJ2-7
size: NA
V: TRBV6-5
D: NA
DNA: TGTGCCAGCAGCCAGCGGTCCTGGACCTACGAGCAGTACTTC
CDR3: CASSQRSWTYEQYF

J: TRBJ2-1
size: NA
V: TRBV25-1
D: NA
DNA: TGTGCCAGCAGTGTATTGACGGTCAATGAGCAGTTCTTC
CDR3: CASSVLTVNEQFF

J: TRBJ1-1
size: many
V: TRBV3-1
D: TRBD1
DNA: TGTGCCAGCAGCCGCAGCGCGACAGGGTACACTGAAGCTTTCTTT
CDR3: CASSRSATGYTEAFF

J: TRBJ2-1
size: NA
V: TRBV27
D: NA
DNA: TGTGCCAGCTCCCGTGTGGGGCAGCTATCCTATGAGCAGTTCTTC
CDR3: CASSRVGQLSYEQFF